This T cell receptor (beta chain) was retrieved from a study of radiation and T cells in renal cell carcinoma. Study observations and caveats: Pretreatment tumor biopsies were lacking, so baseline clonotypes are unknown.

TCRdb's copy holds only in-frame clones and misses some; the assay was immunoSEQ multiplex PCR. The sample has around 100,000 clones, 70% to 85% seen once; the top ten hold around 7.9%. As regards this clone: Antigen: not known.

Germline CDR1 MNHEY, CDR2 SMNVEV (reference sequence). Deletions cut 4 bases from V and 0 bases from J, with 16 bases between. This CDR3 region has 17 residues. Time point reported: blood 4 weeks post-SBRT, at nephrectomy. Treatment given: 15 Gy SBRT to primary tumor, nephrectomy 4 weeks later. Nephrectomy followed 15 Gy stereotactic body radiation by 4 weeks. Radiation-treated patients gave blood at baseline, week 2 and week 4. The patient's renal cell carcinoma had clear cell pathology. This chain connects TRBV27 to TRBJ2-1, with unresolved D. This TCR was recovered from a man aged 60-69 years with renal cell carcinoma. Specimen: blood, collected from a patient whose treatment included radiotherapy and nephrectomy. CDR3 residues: CASSSLFTSSSYNEQFF. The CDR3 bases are TGTGCCAGCAGTTCCCTATTTACGTCGAGCTCCTACAATGAGCAGTTCTTC.